This is a list of T cell receptor beta chains from one sample in a study of beta chain features in type 1 diabetes. Sequencing was performed with immunoSEQ multiplex PCR; in TCRdb, only in-frame clones are kept and a portion is missing. This table holds about 260,000 clones, roughly 70% found once. Sequences were obtained from naive CD4+ T cells from blood. These receptors originate from a man aged 30-40 years in good health. Both conserved end residues are part of each CDR3. Each record gives: clone size, V gene, D gene, J gene, CDR3 protein, CDR3 DNA. A D gene is named only where the DNA matches it firmly. Not every row has a clone size; where given, it reads once, few, many or a size class.

>.|TRBV20-1|.|TRBJ2-1
CSSDRYNEQFF
TGCAGTTCCGACAGGTACAATGAGCAGTTCTTC
>.|TRBV13|.|TRBJ2-1
CASSLGREQFF
TGTGCCAGCAGCCTAGGCCGTGAGCAGTTCTTC
>.|TRBV7-9|.|TRBJ2-3
CASSLARSGSTDTQYF
TGTGCCAGCAGCTTAGCGCGGTCGGGTAGCACAGATACGCAGTATTTT
>.|TRBV30|.|TRBJ1-1
CAWSVHGSMNTEAFF
TGTGCCTGGAGTGTACATGGCTCGATGAACACTGAAGCTTTCTTT
>.|TRBV13|.|TRBJ2-1
CASSSTLGNEQFF
TGTGCCAGCAGCTCCACGCTGGGCAATGAGCAGTTCTTC
>few|TRBV30|.|TRBJ2-1
CARSGWPSYNEQFF
TGTGCCCGGAGTGGGTGGCCGTCCTACAATGAGCAGTTCTTC
>.|TRBV7-9|.|TRBJ2-7
CASSLGSDYEQYF
TGTGCCAGCAGCTTAGGTAGCGACTACGAGCAGTACTTC
>.|TRBV4-2|.|TRBJ1-2
CASSRDAKASYGYTF
TGTGCCAGCAGCCGGGACGCTAAGGCGAGCTATGGCTACACCTTC
>.|TRBV7-2|.|TRBJ1-2
CASSEDSLVGYGYTF
TGTGCCAGCAGCGAGGACTCTCTGGTGGGCTATGGCTACACCTTC
>.|TRBV19|.|TRBJ2-5
CASSVPGNQYF
TGTGCCAGTAGTGTCCCAGGAAACCAGTACTTC
>.|TRBV23-1|.|TRBJ2-3
CASHRDTQYF
TGCGCCAGCCACAGGGATACGCAGTATTTT
>.|TRBV29-1|TRBD1|TRBJ1-1
CSVGTVLNTEAFF
TGCAGCGTAGGGACAGTACTGAACACTGAAGCTTTCTTT
>.|TRBV7-2|.|TRBJ2-7
CASSTGTVYEQYF
TGTGCCAGCAGCACGGGGACGGTCTACGAGCAGTACTTC
>few|TRBV7-2|.|TRBJ2-3
CASSLRQVTSTDTQYF
TGTGCCAGCAGCTTACGGCAGGTCACTAGCACAGATACGCAGTATTTT
>.|TRBV5-1|TRBD2|TRBJ2-4
CASSLGIAGAGNIQYF
TGCGCCAGCAGCTTGGGGATAGCGGGAGCGGGAAACATTCAGTACTTC
>.|TRBV7-2|.|TRBJ1-5
CASSFPQGRNQPQHF
TGTGCCAGCAGCTTCCCGCAGGGGCGAAATCAGCCCCAGCATTTT
>few|TRBV30|.|TRBJ2-5
CAWSPSRTRQETQYF
TGTGCCTGGAGCCCCTCAAGGACACGGCAAGAGACCCAGTACTTC
>.|TRBV2|.|TRBJ2-1
CASRLQRSSYNEQFF
TGTGCCAGCAGACTTCAAAGGAGCTCCTACAATGAGCAGTTCTTC
>.|TRBV29-1|.|TRBJ2-1
CSVVGPAYNEQFF
TGCAGCGTCGTAGGGCCGGCCTACAATGAGCAGTTCTTC
>.|TRBV30|.|TRBJ1-1
CAWSALDRNTEAFF
TGTGCCTGGAGTGCCCTGGACAGGAACACTGAAGCTTTCTTT
>.|TRBV29-1|TRBD2|TRBJ2-3
CSARGLAGTDTQYF
TGCAGCGCCCGGGGACTAGCCGGCACAGATACGCAGTATTTT
>.|TRBV5-1|TRBD1|TRBJ2-4
CASSLQQGTNIQYF
TGCGCCAGCAGCCTTCAACAGGGGACAAACATTCAGTACTTC
>.|TRBV11-2|.|TRBJ2-7
CASGLEGQRDEQYF
TGTGCCAGCGGCCTGGAGGGACAGCGGGACGAGCAGTACTTC
>.|TRBV7-2|TRBD2|TRBJ2-1
CASSLVATSGYNEQFF
TGTGCCAGCAGCTTAGTAGCGACTAGCGGCTACAATGAGCAGTTCTTC
>.|TRBV2|TRBD2|TRBJ2-1
CASILGGGSNEQFF
TGTGCCAGCATCTTGGGCGGGGGGAGCAATGAGCAGTTCTTC
>.|TRBV9|TRBD1|TRBJ2-6
CASSVEGQGSGANVLTF
TGTGCCAGCAGCGTAGAGGGACAGGGATCTGGGGCCAACGTCCTGACTTTC
>.|TRBV29-1|TRBD1|TRBJ1-1
CSAPDRANTEAFF
TGCAGCGCCCCGGACAGGGCGAACACTGAAGCTTTCTTT
>few|TRBV29-1|.|TRBJ2-7
CSVENSISYEQYF
TGCAGCGTTGAAAACAGTATCTCCTACGAGCAGTACTTC